The 8 T cell receptor beta chains in this list originate from one sample, sequenced in a study of OX40 agonist ivuxolimab in advanced cancers. Libraries were prepared by immunoSEQ multiplex PCR; TCRdb keeps only in-frame clonotypes and omits some of them. The sample contains tens of thousands of clones, about nine tenths of which appear only once. Specimen: CD4+ or CD8+ T cells sorted from blood, collected in a trial of the OX40 agonist ivuxolimab. The origin of the receptors is an adult with an advanced solid tumor such as melanoma, head and neck, liver or kidney cancer.

This chain joins TRBV21-1 and TRBJ2-7; the DNA was not used to check the table's D call, TRBD1. TRBV21-1 is listed as a pseudogene. The CDR3 spans 19 residues. The CDR3 spells CASSKSGRGSEGQTYEQYF. DNA of the CDR3: TGTGCCAGCAGCAAAAGTGGAAGAGGAAGTGAGGGACAGACCTACGAGCAGTACTTC.

Only one count was recorded for this clone. The V and J genes are TRBV7-9 and TRBJ2-6; D is uncertain. With 2 bases removed from V and 0 bases from J, the gap between germline ends came to 11 bases. This CDR3 is 17 amino acids long. Germline assignment: CDR1 SEHNR and CDR2 FQNEAQ (reference sequence). CDR3 nucleotide sequence: TGTGCCAGCAGCTTACGTGGCAGTAGCTCTGGGGCCAACGTCCTGACTTTC. Encoded protein: CASSLRGSSSGANVLTF.

The J gene is TRBJ2-7, the V gene TRBV6-5; possibly TRBD2 for D (5 bases). The germline V gene has CDR1 MNHEY and CDR2 SVGAGI. Between the trimmed V and J ends, which lost 0 bases and 6 bases, there was a span of 18 bases. This CDR3 has 16 residues. CDR3 sequence: CASSYSSLALGVEQYF. The CDR3 nucleotides read TGTGCCAGCAGTTACTCGTCCCTAGCACTTGGTGTCGAGCAGTACTTC.

The rearrangement joins TRBV5-1 to TRBJ2-1; D possibly corresponds to TRBD1 (6 bases). V was trimmed by 2 bases and J by 7 bases, leaving 25 bases between them. CDR1 SGHRS and CDR2 YFSETQ come from the germline V gene. The CDR3 spans 18 residues. The CDR3 here is CASSLWTEEKVTKNEQFF. CDR3 DNA: TGCGCCAGCAGCTTATGGACAGAAGAAAAAGTAACGAAAAATGAGCAGTTCTTC.

The chain uses TRBV5-6 and TRBJ1-4; D not certain. Germline values: CDR1 SGHDT, CDR2 YYEEEE. V lost 3 bases and J 7 bases, leaving 13 bases between the germline ends. This CDR3 contains 14 residues. CDR3 amino acids: CASSSIKGSEKLFF. The CDR3 DNA sequence: TGTGCCAGCAGCTCCATCAAAGGTAGTGAAAAACTGTTTTTT.

The V and J genes are TRBV9 and TRBJ2-7, with D hard to call. Germline V CDR1 and CDR2: SGDLS, YYNGEE. The V and J ends lost 0 bases and 2 bases respectively, with 6 bases between them. The CDR3 extends over 13 amino acids. DNA for the CDR3: TGTGCCAGCAGCGTAGGGCAGACCTACGAGCAGTACTTC. This codes for CASSVGQTYEQYF.

V and J are TRBV5-5 and TRBJ2-2; D unclear. Trimming shortened V by 4 bases and J by 1 base, and 11 bases separated the two germline ends. Germline values: CDR1 SGHKS, CDR2 YYEKEE (reference sequence). The CDR3 consists of 15 residues. CDR3 DNA: TGTGCCAGCAGCCCCACTTGGCAGAACACCGGGGAGCTGTTTTTT. It specifies CASSPTWQNTGELFF.

This sequence joins TRBV9 and TRBJ2-1; a weak D match, TRBD1 (7 bases). The CDR3 runs to 14 residues. CDR1 is SGDLS, CDR2 YYNGEE, per germline. Trimming left V 2 bases short and J 9 bases short, with 15 bases between. In DNA form, the CDR3 reads TGTGCCAGCAGCGTGGGGCAGGGGGGCGGTGAGCAGTTCTTC. Translating gives CASSVGQGGGEQFF.